The present TCR beta chain was sequenced within a study of blood T cell repertoires in COVID-19. As for the study in general: Samples came from the United States, Italy and Spain, spanning acute and convalescent COVID-19. The cDNA or gDNA used as material had been derived from T cells, B-cell-depleted T cells, or PBMCs.

Germline CDR1 and CDR2: SGHRS and YFSETQ. The V gene lost 3 bases and the J gene lost 0 bases, with 3 bases spanning the gap. The CDR3 runs to 13 residues. Source study methods: By means of reference gene primer amplification, nucleated cell counts were estimated. Clones were read by immunoSEQ multiplex PCR, and TCRdb kept only the in-frame ones, dropping some. V, J and clone size derive from that table, while D and trimming were established from the DNA sequence. The repertoire consists of 80,000 to 100,000 clones, with 75% to 90% occurring once and the leading ten covering roughly 20%. The sequence derives from an elderly woman with acute or convalescent COVID-19. The sequenced sample consisted of peripheral blood. V usage is TRBV5-1 and J usage is TRBJ2-2, with D hard to call. The CDR3 is CASSSANTGELFF. The CDR3 DNA reads as TGCGCCAGCAGCTCGGCGAACACCGGGGAGCTGTTTTTT. The complete variable domain, with remaining parts taken from reference TRBV5-1 and TRBJ2-2, reads KAGVTQTPRYLIKTRGQQVTLSCSPISGHRSVSWYQQTPGQGLQFLFEYFSETQRNKGNFPGRFSGRQFSNSRSEMNVSTLELGDSALYLCASSSANTGELFFGEGSRLTVL.